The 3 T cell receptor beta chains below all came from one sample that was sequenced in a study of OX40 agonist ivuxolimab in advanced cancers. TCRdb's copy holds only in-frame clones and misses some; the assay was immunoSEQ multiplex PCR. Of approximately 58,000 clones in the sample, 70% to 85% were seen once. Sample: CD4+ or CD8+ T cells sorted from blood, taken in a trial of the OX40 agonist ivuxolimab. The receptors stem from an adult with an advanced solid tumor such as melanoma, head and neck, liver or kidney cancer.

CDR3 loop: CASSIGHVGAETQYF. The CDR3, as DNA: TGTGCCAGTAGTATCGGGCACGTCGGGGCAGAGACCCAGTACTTC. This chain connects TRBV19 to TRBJ2-5; D possibly uses TRBD1 or TRBD2 (5 bases each). CDR3 length: 15 amino acids. Germline CDR1 LNHDA, CDR2 SQIVND (reference sequence). The V end was cut by 3 bases, the J end by 4 bases, with 15 bases between.

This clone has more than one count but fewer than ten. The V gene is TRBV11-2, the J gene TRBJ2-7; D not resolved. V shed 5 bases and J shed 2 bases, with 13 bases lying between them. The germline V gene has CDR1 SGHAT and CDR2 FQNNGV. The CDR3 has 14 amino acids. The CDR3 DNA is TGTGCCAGCAGCCAAAACCCAGACACCTACGAGCAGTACTTC. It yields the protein CASSQNPDTYEQYF.

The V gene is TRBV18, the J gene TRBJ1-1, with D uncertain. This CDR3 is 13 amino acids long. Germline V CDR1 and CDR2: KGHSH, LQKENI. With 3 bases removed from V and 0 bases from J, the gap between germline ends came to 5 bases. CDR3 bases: TGTGCCAGCTCACCGGCGGTGAACACTGAAGCTTTCTTT. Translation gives CASSPAVNTEAFF.